The 6 T cell receptor beta chains in this list originate from one sample, sequenced in a study of post-analysis software for immune sequencing data. Unique molecular identifiers featured in each of the TCR beta cDNA libraries. TCRdb reanalysed the PCR reads using MiXCR and keeps one entry per CDR3 protein. Here the sample spans about 380,000 distinct CDR3 sequences, approximately 38% being singletons. Findings and limits, study-wide: Included in a set of about 5 TRBV segments more frequent in patients than controls were TRBV5-6, TRBV5-1 and TRBV20-1.

Their recognized antigens are unknown. The specimen was blood. The receptors were gathered from a girl aged 5 to 17 with multiple sclerosis.

The chain employs TRBV10-3 and TRBJ1-2; TRBD1 matches 8 bases. CDR3 length: 17 residues. Germline loops: CDR1 ENHRY, CDR2 SYGVKD. With 0 bases clipped from V and 0 bases from J, the junction kept 6 bases outside the gene matches. The DNA of the CDR3 is TGTGCCATCAGTGAGTCGACAGGGGAGAGGCCTAACTATGGCTACACCTTC. Residues: CAISESTGERPNYGYTF.

The chain uses TRBV20-1 and TRBJ1-6; 7 nucleotides align to TRBD1. Germline V gene lookup returns CDR1 DFQATT and CDR2 SNEGSKA (reference sequence). The CDR3 is made up of 15 amino acids. V trimming: 0 bases; J trimming: 6 bases; junction bases outside the gene matches: 5. CDR3 in amino acids: CSARDGRGLNSPLHF. The CDR3 DNA reads TGCAGTGCTAGAGACGGTAGGGGGCTTAATTCACCCCTCCACTTT.

This clonotype was picked up a small number of times. The gene calls are TRBV4-2 and TRBJ1-2, with 9 bases aligning to TRBD1. The length of the CDR3 is 17 residues. Per the germline V gene, CDR1 is LGHNA and CDR2 is YNFKEQ. V gave up 4 bases and J gave up 2 bases; unmatched junction bases: 11. The CDR3 sequence is CASSLPQAGQGNYGYTF. The CDR3 region has the DNA TGTGCCAGCAGCCTTCCTCAAGCGGGACAGGGCAACTATGGCTACACCTTC.

The rearrangement links TRBV29-1 to TRBJ1-4; 8 bases are shared with TRBD1. Trimming removed 6 bases from V and 5 bases from J; junction bases left unmatched: 8. This CDR3 region has 14 residues. Germline V gene data show CDR1 as SQVTM and CDR2 as ANQGSEA. Here the CDR3 reads CSVSWDRRNEKLFF. CDR3 DNA: TGCAGCGTGTCATGGGACAGGCGGAATGAAAAACTGTTTTTT.

The chain has TRBV9 and TRBJ2-5; D is uncertain. CDR1 is SGDLS, CDR2 YYNGEE, per germline. The CDR3 loop spans 13 amino acids. V dropped 8 bases and J dropped 5 bases, with 16 bases sitting between them. DNA of the CDR3: TGTGCCAGTTCCCCAATGCCCGAGGAGACCCAGTACTTC. It translates to CASSPMPEETQYF.

The chain couples TRBV10-2 to TRBJ2-7; a weak D match, TRBD1 (5 bases). Trimming took off 3 bases at V and 11 bases at J, with 11 bases between the two ends. Germline V gene sequence: CDR1 WSHSY, CDR2 SAAADI. The CDR3 is 11 amino acids. The CDR3 nucleotides are TGCGCCAGCAGTGACAGGGCCGGAAAGTACTTC. It codes for CASSDRAGKYF.